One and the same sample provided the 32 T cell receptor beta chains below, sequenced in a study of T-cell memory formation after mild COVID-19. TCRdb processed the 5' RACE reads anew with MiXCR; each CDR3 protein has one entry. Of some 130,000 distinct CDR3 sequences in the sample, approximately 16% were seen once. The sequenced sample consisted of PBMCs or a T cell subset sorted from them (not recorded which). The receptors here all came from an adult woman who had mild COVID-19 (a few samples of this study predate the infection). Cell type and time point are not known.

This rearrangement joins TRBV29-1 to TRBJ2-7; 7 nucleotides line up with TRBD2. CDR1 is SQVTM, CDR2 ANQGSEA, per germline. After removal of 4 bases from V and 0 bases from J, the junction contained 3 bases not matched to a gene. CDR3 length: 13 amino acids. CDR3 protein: CSVVGGSSYEQYF. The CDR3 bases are TGCAGCGTTGTGGGCGGGAGCTCCTACGAGCAGTACTTC.

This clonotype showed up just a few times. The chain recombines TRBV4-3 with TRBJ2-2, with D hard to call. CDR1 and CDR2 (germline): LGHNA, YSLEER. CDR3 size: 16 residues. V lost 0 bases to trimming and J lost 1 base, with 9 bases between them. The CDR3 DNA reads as TGCGCCAGCAGCCAAGAGAGATTTCGGAACACCGGGGAGCTGTTTTTT. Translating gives CASSQERFRNTGELFF.

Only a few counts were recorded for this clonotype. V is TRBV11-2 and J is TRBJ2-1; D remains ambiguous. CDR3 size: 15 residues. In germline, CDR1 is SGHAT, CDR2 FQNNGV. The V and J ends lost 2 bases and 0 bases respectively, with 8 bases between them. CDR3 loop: CASSLNMGSYNEQFF. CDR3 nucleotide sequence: TGTGCCAGCAGCTTAAACATGGGCTCCTACAATGAGCAGTTCTTC. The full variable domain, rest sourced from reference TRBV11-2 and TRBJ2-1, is EAGVAQSPRYKIIEKRQSVAFWCNPISGHATLYWYQQILGQGPKLLIQFQNNGVVDDSQLPKDRFSAERLKGVDSTLKIQPAKLEDSAVYLCASSLNMGSYNEQFFGPGTRLTVL.

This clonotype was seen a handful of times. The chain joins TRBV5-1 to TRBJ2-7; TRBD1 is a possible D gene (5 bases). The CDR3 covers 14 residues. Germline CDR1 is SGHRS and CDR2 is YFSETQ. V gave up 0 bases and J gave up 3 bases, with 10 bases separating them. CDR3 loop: CASSLEGQLYEQYF. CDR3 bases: TGCGCCAGCAGCTTGGAGGGGCAGCTCTACGAGCAGTACTTC.

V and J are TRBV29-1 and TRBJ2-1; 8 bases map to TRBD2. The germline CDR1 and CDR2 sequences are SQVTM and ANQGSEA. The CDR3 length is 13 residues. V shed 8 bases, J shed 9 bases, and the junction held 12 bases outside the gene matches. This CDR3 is CSLLGGAKGEQFF. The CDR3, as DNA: TGCAGCCTTCTCGGGGGGGCCAAGGGTGAGCAGTTCTTC.

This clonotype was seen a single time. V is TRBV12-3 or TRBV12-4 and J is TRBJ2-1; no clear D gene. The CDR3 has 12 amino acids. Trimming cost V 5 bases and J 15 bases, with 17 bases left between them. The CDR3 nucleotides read TGTGCCAGCAGTACATGGACCACTTCGGTGTTCTTC. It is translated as CASSTWTTSVFF.

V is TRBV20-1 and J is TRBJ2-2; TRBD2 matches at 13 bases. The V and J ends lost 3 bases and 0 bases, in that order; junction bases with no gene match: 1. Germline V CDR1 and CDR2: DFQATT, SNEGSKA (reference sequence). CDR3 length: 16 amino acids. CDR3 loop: CSASTSGRANTGELFF. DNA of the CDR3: TGCAGTGCTAGTACTAGCGGGAGGGCGAACACCGGGGAGCTGTTTTTT.

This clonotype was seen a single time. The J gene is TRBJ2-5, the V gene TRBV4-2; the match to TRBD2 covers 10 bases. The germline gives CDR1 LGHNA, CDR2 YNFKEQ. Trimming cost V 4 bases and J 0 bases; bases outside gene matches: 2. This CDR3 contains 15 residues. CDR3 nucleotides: TGTGCCAGCAGCCTTAGCGGGGGGAACCAAGAGACCCAGTACTTC. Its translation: CASSLSGGNQETQYF.

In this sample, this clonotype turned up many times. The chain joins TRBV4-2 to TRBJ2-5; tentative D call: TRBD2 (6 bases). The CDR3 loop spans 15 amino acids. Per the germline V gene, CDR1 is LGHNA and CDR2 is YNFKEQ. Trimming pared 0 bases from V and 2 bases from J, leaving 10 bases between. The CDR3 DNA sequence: TGTGCCAGCAGCCAAGAACTAGCAGCTCAAGAGACCCAGTACTTC. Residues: CASSQELAAQETQYF.

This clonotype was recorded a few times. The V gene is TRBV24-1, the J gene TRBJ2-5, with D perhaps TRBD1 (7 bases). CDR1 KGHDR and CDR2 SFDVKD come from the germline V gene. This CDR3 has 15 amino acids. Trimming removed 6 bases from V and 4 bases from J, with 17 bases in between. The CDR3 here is CATSRAGGMAETQYF. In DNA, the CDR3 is TGTGCCACCAGTCGAGCAGGGGGGATGGCAGAGACCCAGTACTTC.

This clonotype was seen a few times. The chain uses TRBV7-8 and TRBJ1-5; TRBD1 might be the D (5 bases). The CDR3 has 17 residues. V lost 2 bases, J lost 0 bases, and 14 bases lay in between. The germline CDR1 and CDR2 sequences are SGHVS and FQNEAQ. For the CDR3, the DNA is TGTGCCAGCAGCTTAAACCGGGGACTGTATAGCAATCAGCCCCAGCATTTT. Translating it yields CASSLNRGLYSNQPQHF.

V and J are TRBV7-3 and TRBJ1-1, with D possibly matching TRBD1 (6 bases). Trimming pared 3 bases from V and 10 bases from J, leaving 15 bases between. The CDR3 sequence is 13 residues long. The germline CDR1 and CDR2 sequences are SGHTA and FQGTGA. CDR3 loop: CASSFSGVDGAFF. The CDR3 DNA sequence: TGTGCCAGCAGCTTTTCAGGGGTGGATGGAGCTTTCTTT.

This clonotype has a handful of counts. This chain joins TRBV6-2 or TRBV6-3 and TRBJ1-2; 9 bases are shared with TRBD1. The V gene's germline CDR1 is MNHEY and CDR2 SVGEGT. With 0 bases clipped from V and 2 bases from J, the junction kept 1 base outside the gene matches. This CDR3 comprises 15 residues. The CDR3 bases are TGTGCCAGCAGTTACTCCGGGACAGGGAACTATGGCTACACCTTC. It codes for CASSYSGTGNYGYTF.

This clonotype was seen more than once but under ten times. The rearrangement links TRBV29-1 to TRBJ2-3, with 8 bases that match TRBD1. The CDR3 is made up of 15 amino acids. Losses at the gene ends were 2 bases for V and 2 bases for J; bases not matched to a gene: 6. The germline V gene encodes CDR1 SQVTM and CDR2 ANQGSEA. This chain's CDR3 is CSVEMMGQVTDTQYF. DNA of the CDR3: TGCAGCGTTGAAATGATGGGACAGGTCACAGATACGCAGTATTTT.

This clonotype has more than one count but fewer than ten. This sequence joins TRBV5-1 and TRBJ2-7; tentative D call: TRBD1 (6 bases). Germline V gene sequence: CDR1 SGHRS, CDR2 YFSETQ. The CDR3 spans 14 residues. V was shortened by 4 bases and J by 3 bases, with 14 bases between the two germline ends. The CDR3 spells CASSDGQGIYEQYF. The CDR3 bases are TGCGCCAGCAGCGATGGTCAGGGGATCTACGAGCAGTACTTC.

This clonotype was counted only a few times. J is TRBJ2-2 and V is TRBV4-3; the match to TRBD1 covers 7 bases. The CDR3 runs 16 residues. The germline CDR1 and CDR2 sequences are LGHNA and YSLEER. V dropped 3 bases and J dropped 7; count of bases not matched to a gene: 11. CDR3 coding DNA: TGCGCCAGCAGCCATCCCACAGGGGAGCAGGGCGGGGAGCTGTTTTTT. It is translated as CASSHPTGEQGGELFF.

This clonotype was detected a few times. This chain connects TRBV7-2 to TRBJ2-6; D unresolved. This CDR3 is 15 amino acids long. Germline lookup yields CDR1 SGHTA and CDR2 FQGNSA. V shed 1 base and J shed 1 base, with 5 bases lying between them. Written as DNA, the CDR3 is TGTGCCAGCAGCTTAGTTAAGTCTGGGGCCAACGTCCTGACTTTC. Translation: CASSLVKSGANVLTF.

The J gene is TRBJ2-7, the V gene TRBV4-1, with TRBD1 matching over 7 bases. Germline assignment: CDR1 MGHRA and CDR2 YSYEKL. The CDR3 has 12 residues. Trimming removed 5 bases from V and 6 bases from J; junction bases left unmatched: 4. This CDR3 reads CASSYRQGEQYF. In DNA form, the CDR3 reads TGCGCCAGCAGCTATAGACAGGGCGAGCAGTACTTC.

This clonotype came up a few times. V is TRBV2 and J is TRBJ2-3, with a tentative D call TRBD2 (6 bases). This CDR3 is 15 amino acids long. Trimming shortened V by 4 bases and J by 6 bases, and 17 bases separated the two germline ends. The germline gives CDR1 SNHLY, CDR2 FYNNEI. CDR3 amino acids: CASSGSSGPTDTQYF. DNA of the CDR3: TGTGCCAGCAGTGGGAGTAGCGGACCCACCGATACGCAGTATTTT.

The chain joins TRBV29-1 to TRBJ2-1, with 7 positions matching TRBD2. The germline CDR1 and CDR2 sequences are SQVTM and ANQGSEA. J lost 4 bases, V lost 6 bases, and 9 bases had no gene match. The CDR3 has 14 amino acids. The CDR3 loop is CSVRPSGLYNEQFF. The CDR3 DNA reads TGCAGCGTCCGACCTAGCGGATTATACAATGAGCAGTTCTTC.

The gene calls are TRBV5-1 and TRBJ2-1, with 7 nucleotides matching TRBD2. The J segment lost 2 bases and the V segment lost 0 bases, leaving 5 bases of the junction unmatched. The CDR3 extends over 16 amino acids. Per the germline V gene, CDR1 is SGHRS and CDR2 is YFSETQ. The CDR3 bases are TGCGCCAGCAGCTTGGTTGGGGGGGGGACCTACAATGAGCAGTTCTTC. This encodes CASSLVGGGTYNEQFF.

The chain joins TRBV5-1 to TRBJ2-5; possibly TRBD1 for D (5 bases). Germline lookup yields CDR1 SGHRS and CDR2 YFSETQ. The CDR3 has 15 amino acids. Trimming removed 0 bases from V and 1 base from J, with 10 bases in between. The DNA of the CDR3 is TGCGCCAGCAGCTTGGACCCAGGGTTCCAAGAGACCCAGTACTTC. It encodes CASSLDPGFQETQYF.

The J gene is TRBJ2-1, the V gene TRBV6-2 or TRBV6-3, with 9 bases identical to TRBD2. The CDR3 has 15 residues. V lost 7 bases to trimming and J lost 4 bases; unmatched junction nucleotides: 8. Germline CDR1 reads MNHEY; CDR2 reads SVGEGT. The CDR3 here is CASNVAGVAYNEQFF. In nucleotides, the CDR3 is TGTGCCAGCAACGTAGCGGGAGTGGCTTACAATGAGCAGTTCTTC.

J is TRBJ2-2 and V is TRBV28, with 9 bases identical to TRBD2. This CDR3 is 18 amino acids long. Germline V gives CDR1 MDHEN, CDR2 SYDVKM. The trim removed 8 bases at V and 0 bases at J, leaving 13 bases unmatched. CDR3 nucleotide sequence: TGTGCCAGCTATGTCCGCCTCCTAGCGGGGCCGAACACCGGGGAGCTGTTTTTT. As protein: CASYVRLLAGPNTGELFF. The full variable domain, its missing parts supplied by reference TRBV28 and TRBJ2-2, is DVKVTQSSRYLVKRTGEKVFLECVQDMDHENMFWYRQDPGLGLRLIYFSYDVKMKEKGDIPEGYSVSREKKERFSLILESASTNQTSMYLCASYVRLLAGPNTGELFFGEGSRLTVL.

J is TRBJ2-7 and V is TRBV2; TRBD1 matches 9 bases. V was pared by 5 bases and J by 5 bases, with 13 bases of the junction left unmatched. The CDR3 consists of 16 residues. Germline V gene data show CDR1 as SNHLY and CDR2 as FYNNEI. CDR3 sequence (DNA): TGTGCCAGCAGTCGTACTGCCGGGACAGGGATCCACGAGCAGTACTTC. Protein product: CASSRTAGTGIHEQYF.

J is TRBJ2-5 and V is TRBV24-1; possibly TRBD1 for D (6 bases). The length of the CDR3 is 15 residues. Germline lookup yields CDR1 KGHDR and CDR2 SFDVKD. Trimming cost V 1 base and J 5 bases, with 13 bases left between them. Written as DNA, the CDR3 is TGTGCCACCAGTGATTTAGGCAGGGGTTGGGAGACCCAGTACTTC. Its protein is CATSDLGRGWETQYF.

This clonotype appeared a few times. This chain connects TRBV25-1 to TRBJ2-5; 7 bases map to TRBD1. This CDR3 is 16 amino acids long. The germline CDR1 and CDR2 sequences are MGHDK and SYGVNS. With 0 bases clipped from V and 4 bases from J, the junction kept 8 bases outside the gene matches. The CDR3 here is CASSEYGRGFGETQYF. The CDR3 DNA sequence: TGTGCCAGCAGTGAATACGGCAGGGGGTTTGGAGAGACCCAGTACTTC. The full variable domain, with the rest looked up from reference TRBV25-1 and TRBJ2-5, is EADIYQTPRYLVIGTGKKITLECSQTMGHDKMYWYQQDPGMELHLIHYSYGVNSTEKGDLSSESTVSRIRTEHFPLTLESARPSHTSQYLCASSEYGRGFGETQYFGPGTRLLVL.

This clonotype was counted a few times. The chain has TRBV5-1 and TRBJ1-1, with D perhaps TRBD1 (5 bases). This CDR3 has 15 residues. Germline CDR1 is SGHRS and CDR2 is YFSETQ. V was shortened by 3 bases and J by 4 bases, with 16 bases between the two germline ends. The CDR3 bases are TGCGCCAGCAGCTCGGGACGCCGGGACCCCACTGAAGCTTTCTTT. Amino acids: CASSSGRRDPTEAFF.

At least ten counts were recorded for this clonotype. CDR3 protein: CASSDGRGTDTQYF. For the CDR3, the DNA is TGTGCCAGCAGTGACGGGAGGGGGACAGATACGCAGTATTTT. The chain carries TRBV2 and TRBJ2-3; 8 bases are shared with TRBD2. The CDR3 has 14 amino acids. The J segment lost 3 bases and the V segment lost 3 bases, leaving 2 bases of the junction unmatched. CDR1 and CDR2 from the germline V gene are SNHLY and FYNNEI.

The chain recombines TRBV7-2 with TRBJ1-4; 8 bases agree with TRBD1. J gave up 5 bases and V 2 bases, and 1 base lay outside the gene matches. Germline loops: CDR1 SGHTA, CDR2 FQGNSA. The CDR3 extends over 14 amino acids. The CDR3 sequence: CASSLTGGNEKLFF. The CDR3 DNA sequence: TGTGCCAGCAGCTTAACAGGGGGGAATGAAAAACTGTTTTTT.

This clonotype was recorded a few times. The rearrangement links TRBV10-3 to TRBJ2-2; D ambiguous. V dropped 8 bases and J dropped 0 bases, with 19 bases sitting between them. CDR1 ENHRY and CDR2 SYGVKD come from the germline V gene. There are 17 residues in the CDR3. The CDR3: CAIARPRRRTNTGELFF. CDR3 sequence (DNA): TGTGCCATCGCGCGCCCCCGACGACGGACGAACACCGGGGAGCTGTTTTTT.

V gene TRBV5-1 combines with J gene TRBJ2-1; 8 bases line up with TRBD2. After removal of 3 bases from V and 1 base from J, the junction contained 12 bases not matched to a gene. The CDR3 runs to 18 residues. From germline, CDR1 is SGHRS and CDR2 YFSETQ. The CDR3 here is CASSSEGLAGLSYNEQFF. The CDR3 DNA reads TGCGCCAGCAGCTCCGAAGGATTAGCGGGACTATCCTACAATGAGCAGTTCTTC.